The next 2 T cell receptor beta chains were all read from a single sample in a study of T cells in Graves' hyperthyroidism and ophthalmopathy. Amplification of TCR beta CDR3 regions was performed using RNA transcripts as template. The HTBI set primed first-round TCR CDR3 RT-PCR. TCRdb passed the multiplex PCR reads through MiXCR, listing each CDR3 protein once. The sample includes some 400,000 distinct CDR3 sequences, 15% to 20% of them seen just once. Sequencing used blood. These receptors were obtained from a woman aged 18-29 years with Graves' hyperthyroidism.

This clonotype occurred many times. The chain couples TRBV7-2 to TRBJ1-2; D not resolved. V gave up 0 bases and J gave up 8 bases, with 10 bases separating them. The CDR3 covers 13 residues. The germline gives CDR1 SGHTA, CDR2 FQGNSA. The CDR3 spells CASSLAHTDGYTF. The CDR3 region has the DNA TGTGCCAGCAGCTTAGCCCACACGGACGGCTACACCTTC. The variable domain in full, completed from reference TRBV7-2 and TRBJ1-2, reads GAGVSQSPSNKVTEKGKDVELRCDPISGHTALYWYRQSLGQGLEFLIYFQGNSAPDKSGLPSDRFSAERTGGSVSTLTIQRTQQEDSAVYLCASSLAHTDGYTFGSGTRLTVV.

This clonotype was counted ten times or more. The V gene is TRBV12-3 or TRBV12-4, the J gene TRBJ1-1; D ambiguous. Trimming took 3 bases from V and 0 from J, leaving 8 bases between them. This CDR3 spans 14 amino acids. The CDR3 DNA sequence: TGTGCCAGCAGTTTCGTACAGTTGAACACTGAAGCTTTCTTT. This encodes CASSFVQLNTEAFF.